A single sample gave rise to the 27 T cell receptor beta chains below, sequenced in a study of early T cells in non-severe SARS-CoV-2 infection (dated by TCRdb to the early 2020s). Preparation of the library involved 5' RACE. The listed sequencing device is NextSeq 500. TCRdb trimmed the raw reads at Q25, called clones with MiXCR and kept productive beta chains. Identical CDR3 protein sequences are pooled into one entry, listed with their most common genes and DNA. The sample table records 60,000 to 90,000 distinct CDR3 sequences; about 16% of these occur just once. The ten largest make up 2.9% of the sample. Sequencing was performed on whole blood. These TCRs come from an adult who was a healthcare worker with PCR-confirmed SARS-CoV-2 infection or an uninfected control (not recorded which).

This clonotype was picked up a small number of times. The V and J genes are TRBV10-1 and TRBJ2-1; 7 positions match TRBD2. Germline V gene sequence: CDR1 WNHNN, CDR2 SYGVQD (reference sequence). The CDR3 is 15 amino acids. Trimming took 6 bases from V and 0 from J; bases not matched to a gene: 5. The DNA of the CDR3 is TGCGCCAGCAGACCCAGCGGGGCCTCCTACAATGAGCAGTTCTTC. The encoded protein is CASRPSGASYNEQFF.

This clonotype was observed many times. V gene TRBV11-2 combines with J gene TRBJ2-1; 9 bases are shared with TRBD2. CDR3 length equals 16 residues. After removal of 5 bases from V and 1 base from J, the junction contained 6 bases not matched to a gene. The germline V gene has CDR1 SGHAT and CDR2 FQNNGV. This CDR3 reads CASSTASGISYNEQFF. The CDR3 DNA sequence: TGTGCCAGCAGCACTGCTAGCGGGATATCCTACAATGAGCAGTTCTTC.

In its sample, this clonotype was seen a few times. J is TRBJ1-1 and V is TRBV2; D ambiguous. There are 13 residues in the CDR3. Trimming left V 5 bases short and J 6 bases short, with 13 bases between. CDR1 and CDR2 from the germline V gene are SNHLY and FYNNEI. The DNA for the CDR3 is TGTGCCAGCAGTATTGGGTGGACCGCTGAAGCTTTCTTT. This codes for CASSIGWTAEAFF.

Only a few counts were recorded for this clonotype. This rearrangement joins TRBV7-8 to TRBJ1-1, with no clear D. Germline assignment: CDR1 SGHVS and CDR2 FQNEAQ. V lost 6 bases to trimming and J lost 2 bases, with 7 bases between them. The CDR3 sequence is 12 residues long. CDR3 sequence reads: CASSPDNTEAFF. CDR3 DNA sequence: TGTGCCAGCAGTCCGGATAACACTGAAGCTTTCTTT.

The chain is built from TRBV18 and TRBJ2-3; D is uncertain. Germline loops: CDR1 KGHSH, CDR2 LQKENI. The CDR3 is 15 residues long. The V and J ends lost 1 base and 2 bases respectively, with 10 bases between them. The CDR3, as DNA: TGTGCCAGCTCACCACTCTGGGGATCCACAGATACGCAGTATTTT. Amino acids: CASSPLWGSTDTQYF.

This clonotype came up a few times. The gene calls are TRBV6-6 and TRBJ1-5; D is perhaps TRBD1 (5 bases). Germline V gene sequence: CDR1 MNHNY, CDR2 SVGAGI (reference sequence). This CDR3 spans 13 amino acids. V lost 8 bases and J 3 bases, leaving 11 bases between the germline ends. The CDR3 nucleotides read TGTGCCAGCCTGGGACGTCTCAATCAGCCCCAGCATTTT. Amino acids: CASLGRLNQPQHF.

V is TRBV6-6 and J is TRBJ2-2; tentatively, D is TRBD2 (5 bases). The germline gives CDR1 MNHNY, CDR2 SVGAGI (reference sequence). CDR3 length equals 13 residues. With 6 bases removed from V and 4 bases from J, the gap between germline ends came to 9 bases. The CDR3 protein is CASRPGGTGELFF. CDR3 DNA sequence: TGTGCCAGCAGACCTGGAGGCACCGGGGAGCTGTTTTTT.

In its sample, this clonotype was seen a few times. This chain connects TRBV20-1 to TRBJ1-2; 7 bases line up with TRBD1. The ends lost 4 bases at V and 6 bases at J; junction bases unmatched: 17. CDR1 DFQATT and CDR2 SNEGSKA come from the germline V gene (reference sequence). This CDR3 spans 16 amino acids. CDR3 protein: CSATPLDREGLDGYTF. The CDR3 nucleotides are TGCAGTGCTACCCCGCTCGACAGGGAGGGTTTGGATGGCTACACCTTC.

The rearrangement joins TRBV6-1 to TRBJ2-7; the D is unclear. Germline-derived CDR1 and CDR2 are MNHNS and SASEGT. Trimming pared 5 bases from V and 2 bases from J, leaving 13 bases between. The CDR3 runs to 14 residues. CDR3 amino acids: CASSKKAPPYEQYF. The CDR3 DNA sequence: TGTGCCAGCAGTAAAAAAGCCCCCCCCTACGAGCAGTACTTC.

The sample holds a few counts of this clonotype. The V call is TRBV30, the J call TRBJ1-1; no definite D call. The CDR3 contains 14 residues. The V and J ends lost 4 bases and 3 bases respectively, with 15 bases between them. Germline CDR1 is GTSNPN and CDR2 is SVGIG (reference sequence). The CDR3 sequence is CAWTAGRWDTEAFF. The CDR3 DNA follows: TGTGCCTGGACCGCGGGCCGCTGGGACACTGAAGCTTTCTTT.

V usage is TRBV27 and J usage is TRBJ2-7; weak D call: TRBD2 (5 bases). V was trimmed by 0 bases and J by 6 bases, leaving 9 bases between them. Germline CDR1 reads MNHEY; CDR2 reads SMNVEV (reference sequence). This CDR3 has 13 amino acids. The CDR3: CASSLSAGVEQYF. CDR3 coding DNA: TGTGCCAGCAGTTTATCAGCCGGGGTCGAGCAGTACTTC.

This clonotype was seen a handful of times. V usage is TRBV6-2 or TRBV6-3 and J usage is TRBJ1-5; D not certain. The CDR3 extends over 15 amino acids. V was cut by 4 bases and J by 4 bases, with 14 bases left in between. In germline, CDR1 is MNHEY, CDR2 SVGEGT. The CDR3 coding sequence is TGTGCCAGCAGTTCGTTGGGAGGAGTTAATCAGCCCCAGCATTTT. This gives the protein CASSSLGGVNQPQHF.

The chain employs TRBV10-1 and TRBJ2-2, with D tentatively TRBD2 (5 bases). The CDR3 spans 15 residues. Germline-derived CDR1 and CDR2 are WNHNN and SYGVQD (reference sequence). V lost 4 bases, J lost 4 bases, and 13 bases lay in between. As DNA, the CDR3 is TGCGCCAGCAGTGTAGAGGGCCTGGGCACCGGGGAGCTGTTTTTT. It yields the protein CASSVEGLGTGELFF.

The chain employs TRBV11-2 and TRBJ2-5; possible D gene TRBD2, 7 bases. This CDR3 comprises 15 residues. V was clipped by 1 base and J by 5 bases, with 14 bases between them. CDR1 is SGHAT and CDR2 is FQNNGV in the germline V gene. This CDR3 is CASSLAGGPRETQYF. In DNA form, the CDR3 reads TGTGCCAGCAGCTTAGCGGGGGGCCCCCGGGAGACCCAGTACTTC.

The chain carries TRBV6-5 and TRBJ1-4; 8 bases are a match to TRBD1. CDR1 and CDR2 from the germline V gene are MNHEY and SVGAGI. This CDR3 spans 17 amino acids. J was trimmed by 4 bases and V by 0 bases; bases with no gene match: 7. The CDR3 loop reads CASSYSGQGRSNEKLFF. CDR3 in DNA: TGTGCCAGCAGTTACTCCGGACAGGGAAGGAGTAATGAAAAACTGTTTTTT.

This clonotype was recorded at least ten times. This rearrangement joins TRBV19 to TRBJ2-7, with D possibly called TRBD1 or TRBD2 (6 bases each). Germline CDR1 LNHDA, CDR2 SQIVND (reference sequence). Trimming cost V 9 bases and J 0 bases, with 24 bases left between them. The CDR3 covers 17 residues. The CDR3 here is CASSTFRGAANSYEQYF. The CDR3, as DNA: TGTGCCAGCTCTACGTTTAGGGGGGCGGCTAACTCCTACGAGCAGTACTTC.

In this sample, this clonotype turned up a few times. The V gene is TRBV2, the J gene TRBJ2-3; D might be TRBD1 (6 bases). V was cut by 6 bases and J by 3 bases, with 25 bases left in between. In germline, CDR1 is SNHLY, CDR2 FYNNEI. There are 18 residues in the CDR3. CDR3 in DNA: TGTGCCAGCAGCGCGGACAGATTAGAAATACTACCAACAGATACGCAGTATTTT. Protein sequence: CASSADRLEILPTDTQYF.

This clonotype appeared a few times. The V call is TRBV20-1, the J call TRBJ1-5; 7 nucleotides line up with TRBD1. Germline-derived CDR1 and CDR2 are DFQATT and SNEGSKA (reference sequence). The CDR3 runs to 15 residues. The junction had 6 bases not matched to a gene; V was cut back by 3 bases and J by 1 base. Here the CDR3 reads CSARETGISNQPQHF. The DNA for the CDR3 is TGCAGTGCTAGGGAGACAGGGATCAGCAATCAGCCCCAGCATTTT.

V usage is TRBV20-1 and J usage is TRBJ1-1; the match to TRBD1 covers 7 bases. V lost 5 bases and J lost 1; bases outside the gene matches: 7. This CDR3 spans 14 amino acids. Germline loops: CDR1 DFQATT, CDR2 SNEGSKA (reference sequence). The CDR3 spells CSALPGDRNTEAFF. CDR3 in DNA: TGCAGTGCTTTACCCGGGGACAGGAACACTGAAGCTTTCTTT.

The rearrangement links TRBV3-1 to TRBJ2-1; 9 bases map to TRBD2. The germline V gene encodes CDR1 LGHDT and CDR2 YNNKEL (reference sequence). The CDR3 runs 16 residues. The V and J ends lost 1 base and 9 bases, in that order; junction bases with no gene match: 10. The CDR3 region has the DNA TGTGCCAGCAGCCAAGCATCTAGCGGGGCTCTCGGTGAGCAGTTCTTC. Translated: CASSQASSGALGEQFF.

This clonotype was counted between two and nine times. The chain has TRBV6-6 and TRBJ2-3; D gene ambiguous. The CDR3 loop spans 14 amino acids. V lost 7 bases to trimming and J lost 4 bases, with 15 bases between them. Germline CDR1 and CDR2: MNHNY and SVGAGI (reference sequence). The CDR3 region is CASIRTGPPDTQYF. CDR3 nucleotides: TGTGCCAGCATCAGAACCGGACCCCCAGATACGCAGTATTTT.

The chain links TRBV7-8 to TRBJ2-3; the D gene is possibly TRBD1 (5 bases). Germline V gene sequence: CDR1 SGHVS, CDR2 FQNEAQ. CDR3 length equals 13 residues. V lost 4 bases and J lost 4, with 9 bases in between. DNA of the CDR3: TGTGCCAGCAGCTCAAAGGGGCCAGATACGCAGTATTTT. Translating it yields CASSSKGPDTQYF.

This clonotype occurred a few times. This rearrangement joins TRBV11-3 to TRBJ2-7; D might be TRBD1 or TRBD2, each matching 5 bases. Germline V gene data show CDR1 as SGHNT and CDR2 as YENEEA. Trimming left V 4 bases short and J 0 bases short, with 19 bases between. This CDR3 spans 17 amino acids. CDR3 in amino acids: CASSSLGGGTSSYEQYF. The CDR3 coding sequence is TGTGCCAGCAGCTCGTTGGGTGGGGGAACCAGCTCCTACGAGCAGTACTTC. Combining the CDR3 with reference TRBV11-3 and TRBJ2-7 gives the whole variable domain EAGVVQSPRYKIIEKKQPVAFWCNPISGHNTLYWYLQNLGQGPELLIRYENEEAVDDSQLPKDRFSAERLKGVDSTLKIQPAELGDSAVYLCASSSLGGGTSSYEQYFGPGTRLTVT.

This clonotype appeared a single time. The chain couples TRBV10-2 to TRBJ2-3; 9 nucleotides match TRBD2. The germline V gene encodes CDR1 WSHSY and CDR2 SAAADI. This CDR3 has 16 residues. Trimming cost V 0 bases and J 3 bases; bases outside gene matches: 4. The CDR3 DNA sequence: TGCGCCAGCAGTGAGTCAGGCGGGGGGGCGACAGATACGCAGTATTTT. It specifies CASSESGGGATDTQYF.

This clonotype was picked up a small number of times. This chain joins TRBV27 and TRBJ1-2, with 7 bases matching TRBD1. Germline lookup yields CDR1 MNHEY and CDR2 SMNVEV (reference sequence). V shed 8 bases, J shed 8 bases, and the junction held 17 bases outside the gene matches. The CDR3 runs 15 residues. CDR3 DNA: TGTGCCAGCGGGTTTTTGGGGGACAGCATCATAGGCTACACCTTC. It encodes CASGFLGDSIIGYTF.

The chain couples TRBV18 to TRBJ1-1; perhaps TRBD1 as D (5 bases). The V gene's germline CDR1 is KGHSH and CDR2 LQKENI. The V end was cut by 3 bases, the J end by 4 bases, with 12 bases between. The CDR3 is made up of 14 amino acids. DNA for the CDR3: TGTGCCAGCTCACCGGGGCCCAGTGGCACTGAAGCTTTCTTT. Residues: CASSPGPSGTEAFF.

The CDR3 protein is CASSVAMASGGQETQYF. CDR3 bases: TGTGCCAGCAGCGTAGCTATGGCTAGCGGGGGCCAAGAGACCCAGTACTTC. The chain joins TRBV9 to TRBJ2-5, with 10 positions matching TRBD2. CDR3 size: 17 residues. The germline gives CDR1 SGDLS, CDR2 YYNGEE. V lost 0 bases and J lost 1; bases outside the gene matches: 6.